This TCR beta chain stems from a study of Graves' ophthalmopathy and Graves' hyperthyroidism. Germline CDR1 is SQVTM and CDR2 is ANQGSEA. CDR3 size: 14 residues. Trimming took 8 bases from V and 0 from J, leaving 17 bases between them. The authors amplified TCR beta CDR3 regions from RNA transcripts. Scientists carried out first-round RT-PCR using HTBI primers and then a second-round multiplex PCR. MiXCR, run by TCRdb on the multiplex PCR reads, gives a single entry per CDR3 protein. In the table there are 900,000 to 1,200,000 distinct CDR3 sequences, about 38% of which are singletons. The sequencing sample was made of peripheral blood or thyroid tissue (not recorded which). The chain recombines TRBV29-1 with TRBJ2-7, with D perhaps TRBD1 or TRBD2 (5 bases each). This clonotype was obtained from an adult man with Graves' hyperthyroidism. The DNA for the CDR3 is TGCAGCAGTACCGAGGGACGCGGCTCCTACGAGCAGTACTTC. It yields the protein CSSTEGRGSYEQYF.